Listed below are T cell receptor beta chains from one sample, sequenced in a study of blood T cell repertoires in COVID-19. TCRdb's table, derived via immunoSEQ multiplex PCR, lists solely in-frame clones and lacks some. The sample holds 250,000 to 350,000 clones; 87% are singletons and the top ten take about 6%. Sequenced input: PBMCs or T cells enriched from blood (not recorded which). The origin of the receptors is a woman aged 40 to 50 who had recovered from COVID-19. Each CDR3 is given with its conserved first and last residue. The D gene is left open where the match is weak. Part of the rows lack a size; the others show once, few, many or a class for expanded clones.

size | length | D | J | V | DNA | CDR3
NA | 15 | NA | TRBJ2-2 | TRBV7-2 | TGTGCCAGCAGCTTTATGGGGCAGGGCACCGGGGAGCTGTTTTTT | CASSFMGQGTGELFF
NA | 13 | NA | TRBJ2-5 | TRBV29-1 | TGCAGCGTTGTGTGGTCAGGGAAAGAGACCCAGTACTTC | CSVVWSGKETQYF
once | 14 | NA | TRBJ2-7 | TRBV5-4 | TGTGCCAGCAGCCCTACGCAGGGATACTACGAGCAGTACTTC | CASSPTQGYYEQYF
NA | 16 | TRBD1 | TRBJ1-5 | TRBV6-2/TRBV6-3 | TGTGCCAGCAGTTACGGCTCCAGGGGGGCCAATCAGCCCCAGCATTTT | CASSYGSRGANQPQHF
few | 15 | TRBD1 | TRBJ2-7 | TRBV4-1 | TGCGCCAGCAGCCAGTGGGACAGTTACTCCTACGAGCAGTACTTC | CASSQWDSYSYEQYF
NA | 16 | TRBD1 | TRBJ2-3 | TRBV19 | TGTGCCAGTAGTATAGTCTCAGGGGGCAGGGGAGATACGCAGTATTTT | CASSIVSGGRGDTQYF
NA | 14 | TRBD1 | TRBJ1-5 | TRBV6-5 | TGTGCCAGCAACAAAAGACAGGGGCATCAGCCCCAGCATTTT | CASNKRQGHQPQHF
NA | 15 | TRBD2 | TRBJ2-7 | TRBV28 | TGTGCCAGCAGTAATGGGGGGGTCGGGCCCTACGAGCAGTACTTC | CASSNGGVGPYEQYF
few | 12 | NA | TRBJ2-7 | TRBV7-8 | TGTGCCAGCAGCTTAGATAGGAGGGGCTCGGACTTC | CASSLDRRGSDF
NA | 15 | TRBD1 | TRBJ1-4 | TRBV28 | TGTGCCAGCAGACCTGGGACAGGGGTGAATGAAAAACTGTTTTTT | CASRPGTGVNEKLFF
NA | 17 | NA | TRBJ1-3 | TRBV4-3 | TGCGCCAGCAGCCAAGAAAGGGAGTTCAGCTCTGGAAACACCATATATTTT | CASSQEREFSSGNTIYF
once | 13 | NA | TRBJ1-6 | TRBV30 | TGTGCCTGGACTCCCGGGAGAGATTCACCCCTCCACTTT | CAWTPGRDSPLHF
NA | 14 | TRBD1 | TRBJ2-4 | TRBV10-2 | TGCGCCAGCATTACCCAGGGGGCTGGAAACATTCAGTACTTC | CASITQGAGNIQYF
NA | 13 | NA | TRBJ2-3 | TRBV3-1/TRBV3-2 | TGTGCCAGCAGCCAAACACCCTCAGATACGCAGTATTTT | CASSQTPSDTQYF
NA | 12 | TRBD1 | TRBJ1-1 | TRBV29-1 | TGCAGCGAGGGACAGCCTAACACTGAAGCTTTCTTT | CSEGQPNTEAFF
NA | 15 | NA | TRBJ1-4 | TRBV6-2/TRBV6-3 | TGTGCCAGCAGTCCGGAGTTTGCAACTAATGAAAAACTGTTTTTT | CASSPEFATNEKLFF
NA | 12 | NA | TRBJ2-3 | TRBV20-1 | TGCAGTGCCAGTCCCAGCGCAGATACGCAGTATTTT | CSASPSADTQYF
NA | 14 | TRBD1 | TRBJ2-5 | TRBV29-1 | TGCAGCGCCTGGAACAGGGGAAGCGGAGAGACCCAGTACTTC | CSAWNRGSGETQYF
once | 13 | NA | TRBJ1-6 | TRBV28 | TGTGCCAGCAGTTTCCGTTATAATTCACCCCTCCACTTT | CASSFRYNSPLHF
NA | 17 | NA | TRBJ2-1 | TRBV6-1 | TGTGCCAGCAGTGAAGGTGGCTTCTCAAGCTCCTACAATGAGCAGTTCTTC | CASSEGGFSSSYNEQFF
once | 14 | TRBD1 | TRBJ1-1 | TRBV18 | TGTGCCAGCTCACCCCAACGGGACAGGGTTGAAGCTTTCTTT | CASSPQRDRVEAFF
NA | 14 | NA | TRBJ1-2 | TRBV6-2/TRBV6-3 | TGTGCCAGCAGTTATGGGAGGGAGACTCATGGCTACACCTTC | CASSYGRETHGYTF
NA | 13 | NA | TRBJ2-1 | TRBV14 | TGTGCCAGCAGCCAAGACCTCGTGGCTGAGCAGTTCTTC | CASSQDLVAEQFF
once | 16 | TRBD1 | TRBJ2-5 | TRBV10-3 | TGTGCCATCAGTGACCCAGGACAGGGGACGGGGGAGACCCAGTACTTC | CAISDPGQGTGETQYF
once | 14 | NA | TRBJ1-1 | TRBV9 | TGTGCCAGCGCGGGCGGGGGGCGAAACACTGAAGCTTTCTTT | CASAGGGRNTEAFF
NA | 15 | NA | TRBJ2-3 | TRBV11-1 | TGTGCCAGCAGCTTCACCCCGGACAGAACAGATACGCAGTATTTT | CASSFTPDRTDTQYF
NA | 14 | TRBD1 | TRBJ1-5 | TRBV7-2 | TGTGCCAGCAGTTTTACAGGGGGCAATCAGCCCCAGCATTTT | CASSFTGGNQPQHF
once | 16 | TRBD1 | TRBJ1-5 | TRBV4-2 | TGTGCCAGCAGCCAAGATACAGGGGGAAGAGGACAGCCCCAGCATTTT | CASSQDTGGRGQPQHF
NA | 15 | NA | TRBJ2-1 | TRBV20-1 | TGCAGTGCTAGTCTAGCCGGGAAATCCTACAATGAGCAGTTCTTC | CSASLAGKSYNEQFF
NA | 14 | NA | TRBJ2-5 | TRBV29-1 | TGCAGCGCCGCTACCGGGACTGCACAAGAGACCCAGTACTTC | CSAATGTAQETQYF